The 13 T cell receptor beta chains listed next were all sequenced from one sample in a study of sequential checkpoint blockade in melanoma. Documented treatment: randomized to nivolumab then ipilimumab (arm A) or the reverse (arm B). Assay: immunoSEQ multiplex PCR; the TCRdb copy retains only in-frame clones and omits some. Counted here are 6,000 or so clones, around 21% occurring once; the ten biggest clones make up around 9%. The sequencing used tumor tissue (inferred from file names), collected from a patient given nivolumab and ipilimumab in sequence. The receptors derive from a human donor with melanoma.

The chain combines TRBV18 with TRBJ2-1, with D maybe TRBD2 (6 bases). Trimming removed 3 bases from V and 2 bases from J, with 14 bases in between. The CDR3 extends over 16 amino acids. The germline CDR1 and CDR2 sequences are KGHSH and LQKENI. The CDR3 sequence: CASSPLAANAYNEQFF. The CDR3 nucleotides read TGTGCCAGCTCACCGTTAGCGGCCAATGCCTACAATGAGCAGTTCTTC.

The rearrangement uses TRBV5-1 and TRBJ1-5; D remains ambiguous. The V end was cut by 3 bases, the J end by 0 bases, with 10 bases between. In germline, CDR1 is SGHRS, CDR2 YFSETQ. CDR3 length: 15 amino acids. The CDR3 reads CASSSEGYSNQPQHF. In nucleotides, the CDR3 is TGCGCCAGCAGCTCAGAGGGATATAGCAATCAGCCCCAGCATTTT.

The chain's CDR3 is CASSPGQVELNYGYTF. Written as DNA, the CDR3 is TGTGCCAGCAGCCCCGGACAGGTTGAACTTAACTATGGCTACACCTTC. The V call is TRBV14, the J call TRBJ1-2, with 7 bases fitting TRBD1. V lost 4 bases and J lost 1; bases outside the gene matches: 9. Germline CDR1 is SGHDN and CDR2 is FVKESK. CDR3 length equals 16 residues.

V and J are TRBV9 and TRBJ1-2; no clear D gene. This CDR3 is built from 12 residues. V gave up 5 bases and J gave up 6 bases, with 11 bases separating them. CDR1 is SGDLS, CDR2 YYNGEE, per germline. The CDR3 here is CASRRWVDGYTF. Written as DNA, the CDR3 is TGTGCCAGCAGGCGATGGGTTGATGGCTACACCTTC.

This clone occurred many times. J is TRBJ2-6 and V is TRBV11-3, with D unclear. The CDR3 consists of 15 residues. The V end lost 4 bases, the J end lost 0 bases, and 7 bases lay between the germline ends. Germline V gives CDR1 SGHNT, CDR2 YENEEA. CDR3 coding DNA: TGTGCCAGCAGCTCCCGGTCCTCTGGGGCCAACGTCCTGACTTTC. Its protein is CASSSRSSGANVLTF.

The V gene is TRBV28, the J gene TRBJ2-3; D is ambiguous. Germline lookup yields CDR1 MDHEN and CDR2 SYDVKM. Trimming cost V 3 bases and J 2 bases, with 21 bases left between them. This CDR3 has 18 residues. The CDR3 region is CASSFRNRLAGYTDTQYF. CDR3 in DNA: TGTGCCAGCAGTTTCCGAAATCGACTTGCTGGATACACAGATACGCAGTATTTT.

There are many counts of this clone. The chain recombines TRBV11-3 with TRBJ2-7; 7 bases agree with TRBD1. This CDR3 contains 14 residues. V was clipped by 4 bases and J by 3 bases; unmatched bases: 6. CDR1 and CDR2 from the germline V gene are SGHNT and YENEEA. Here the CDR3 reads CASSYYRGVYEQYF. The DNA for the CDR3 is TGTGCCAGCAGCTATTACAGGGGAGTCTACGAGCAGTACTTC.

This clone was recorded a few times. The V gene is TRBV6-8, the J gene TRBJ2-3; TRBD2 matches at 7 bases. Germline trimming cut 6 bases from V and 6 bases from J; bases unmatched to any gene: 9. The CDR3 is 14 residues long. Germline lookup yields CDR1 MNHGY and CDR2 SAAAGT. CDR3 residues: CASRRSGGSDTQYF. DNA for the CDR3: TGTGCCAGCAGGCGCTCGGGGGGATCGGATACGCAGTATTTT.

The CDR3 here is CASSPSGQGPYGYTF. DNA for the CDR3: TGTGCCAGCAGCCCCTCCGGACAGGGGCCCTATGGCTACACCTTC. This rearrangement joins TRBV11-3 to TRBJ1-2, with TRBD1 matching 9 bases. The CDR3 has 15 residues. J gave up 4 bases and V 5 bases, and 8 bases lay outside the gene matches. Germline V gene lookup returns CDR1 SGHNT and CDR2 YENEEA.

In DNA form, the CDR3 reads TGTGCCAGCTCACCACCGGACGGGAGGGCCGAGGGAGCCAAAAACATTCAGTACTTC. Translation: CASSPPDGRAEGAKNIQYF. This chain joins TRBV18 and TRBJ2-4; 8 positions match TRBD2. The ends lost 0 bases at V and 0 bases at J; junction bases unmatched: 10. Germline V gene lookup returns CDR1 KGHSH and CDR2 LQKENI. CDR3 length: 19 amino acids.

There are a few counts of this clone. The chain combines TRBV9 with TRBJ1-3; D gene uncertain. Germline loops: CDR1 SGDLS, CDR2 YYNGEE. Trimming left V 4 bases short and J 0 bases short, with 11 bases between. CDR3 length: 15 amino acids. CDR3 residues: CASSSGRGSGNTIYF. For the CDR3, the DNA is TGTGCCAGCAGCTCCGGGCGGGGCTCTGGAAACACCATATATTTT.

The CDR3 loop is CASSVEPTSETQYF. CDR3 DNA: TGTGCCAGCAGCGTAGAACCAACATCAGAGACCCAGTACTTC. The chain has TRBV9 and TRBJ2-5; D is unresolved. The CDR3 length is 14 residues. Germline-derived CDR1 and CDR2 are SGDLS and YYNGEE. The germline V and J ends were trimmed by 0 bases and 4 bases, with 10 bases remaining between them.

The chain links TRBV6-8 to TRBJ2-3, with D tentatively TRBD1 or TRBD2 (6 bases each). The CDR3 is 16 residues long. Germline V gene data show CDR1 as MNHGY and CDR2 as SAAAGT. The V end lost 5 bases, the J end lost 1 base, and 16 bases lay between the germline ends. The CDR3 loop reads CASSEFGGRGTDTQYF. DNA of the CDR3: TGTGCCAGCAGTGAGTTTGGGGGGCGTGGCACAGATACGCAGTATTTT.